The entry below gives a single T cell receptor beta chain sequence along with its context. Its specificity is not known. The study ran its PCR with 60 Vbeta and 13 Jbeta primers. TCRdb's copy holds only in-frame clones and misses some; the assay was immunoSEQ multiplex PCR. The table records 95,000 to 150,000 clones, approximately 75% of them present only once. The sample originates from a study of cytomegalovirus exposure and HLA in healthy donors. Study-wide results and limits: In vitro checks showed that three CMV-associated chains really do target CMV antigens.

This CDR3 has 13 amino acids. Trimming removed 1 base at V and 2 bases at J, with 5 bases between. Germline CDR1 is LNHNV and CDR2 is YYDKDF (reference sequence). The chain has TRBV15 and TRBJ1-2; possibly TRBD1 for D (5 bases). The TCR sequence derives from a young man in good health and CMV-seronegative. Sequenced: PBMCs. Written as DNA, the CDR3 is TGTGCCACCAGCAGAGCAGGGAACTATGGCTACACCTTC. Translated, it gives CATSRAGNYGYTF.